This T cell receptor beta chain was recovered during a study of blood T cell repertoires in COVID-19. The overall study: The samples span acute and convalescent COVID-19 from the United States, Italy and Spain. T cells, B-cell-depleted T cells, or PBMCs provided the cDNA or gDNA that served as material.

Germline CDR1 is SGHDT and CDR2 is YYEEEE. After removal of 4 bases from V and 4 bases from J, the junction contained 7 bases not matched to a gene. This CDR3 comprises 15 residues. Study processing details: Estimated nucleated cell counts came from reference gene primer amplification. Measured with immunoSEQ multiplex PCR; TCRdb has only the in-frame clones, and not every one. The D gene and trimming were derived from the DNA, and the V and J assignments and clone size from that table. The profile shows over 120,000 clones, 80% of them singletons. The gene calls are TRBV5-6 and TRBJ2-3; 9 nucleotides align to TRBD1. Sequencing used peripheral blood. This clonotype was sampled from a man aged 70-80 years who had recovered from COVID-19. The CDR3 coding sequence is TGTGCCAGCAGCCCCGGACAGGGGAGGGCAGATACGCAGTATTTT. Encoded protein: CASSPGQGRADTQYF.